This T cell receptor beta chain derives from a study of T cells after yellow fever vaccination. Notes on the study in general: Few clonotypes appeared in both CD4 and CD8 compartments. There was a possibility that FACS-sorted repertoires contained abundant clonotypes contaminating from the bulk population. Subsequent to the booster, the majority of primary-vaccination clones reappeared (approximately 95% CD4, 88% CD8).

Germline V gene data show CDR1 as ENHRY and CDR2 as SYGVKD. This CDR3 contains 15 residues. The V and J ends lost 3 bases and 2 bases respectively, with 11 bases between them. Via MiXCR, TCRdb re-called the 5' RACE reads, giving one row per CDR3 protein. The sample consists of approximately 580,000 distinct CDR3 sequences, less than 20% of them appearing once. This clonotype was found a few times. Its cognate antigen is unknown. This chain connects TRBV10-3 to TRBJ2-1; D is unclear. Sample: PBMCs, taken 5 days after the first yellow fever vaccination. The clonotype was recovered from a man aged 18 to 29 who received the YFV17D yellow fever vaccine. CDR3 coding DNA: TGTGCCATCAGTGACCCACGACCTGCCTACAATGAGCAGTTCTTC. Translating it yields CAISDPRPAYNEQFF.